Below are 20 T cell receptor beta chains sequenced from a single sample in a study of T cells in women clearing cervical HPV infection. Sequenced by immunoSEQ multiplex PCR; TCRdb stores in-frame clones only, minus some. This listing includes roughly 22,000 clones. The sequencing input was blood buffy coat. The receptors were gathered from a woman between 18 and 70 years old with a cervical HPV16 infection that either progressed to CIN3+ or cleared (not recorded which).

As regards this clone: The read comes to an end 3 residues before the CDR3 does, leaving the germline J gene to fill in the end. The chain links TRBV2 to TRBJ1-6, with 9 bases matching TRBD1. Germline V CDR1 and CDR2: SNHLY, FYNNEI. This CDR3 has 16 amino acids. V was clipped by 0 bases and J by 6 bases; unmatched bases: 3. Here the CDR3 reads CASSEAPDRGNSPLHF. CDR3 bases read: TGTGCCAGCAGTGAAGCGCCGGACAGGGGTAATTCACCC.

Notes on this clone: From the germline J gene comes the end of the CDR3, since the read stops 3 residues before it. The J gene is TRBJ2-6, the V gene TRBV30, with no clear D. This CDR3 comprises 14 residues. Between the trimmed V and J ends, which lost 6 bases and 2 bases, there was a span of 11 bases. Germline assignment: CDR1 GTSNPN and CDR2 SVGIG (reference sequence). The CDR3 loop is CACPRVPGANVLTF. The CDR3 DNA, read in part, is TGTGCCTGTCCTCGGGTCCCTGGGGCCAACGTC.

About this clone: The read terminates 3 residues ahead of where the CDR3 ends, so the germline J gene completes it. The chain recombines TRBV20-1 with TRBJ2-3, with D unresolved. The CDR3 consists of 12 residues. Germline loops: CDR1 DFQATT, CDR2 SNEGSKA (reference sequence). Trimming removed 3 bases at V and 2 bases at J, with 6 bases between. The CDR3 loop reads CSARADTDTQYF. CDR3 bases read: TGCAGTGCTAGGGCAGACACAGATACG.

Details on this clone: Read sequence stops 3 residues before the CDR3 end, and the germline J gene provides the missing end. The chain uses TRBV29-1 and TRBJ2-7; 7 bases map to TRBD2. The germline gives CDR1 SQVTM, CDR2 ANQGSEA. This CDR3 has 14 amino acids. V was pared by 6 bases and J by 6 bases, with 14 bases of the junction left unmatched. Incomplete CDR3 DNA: TGCAGCGTCCTGGGCCGACTAGCCCCAGGCGAG. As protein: CSVLGRLAPGE. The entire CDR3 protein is CSVLGRLAPGEQYF.

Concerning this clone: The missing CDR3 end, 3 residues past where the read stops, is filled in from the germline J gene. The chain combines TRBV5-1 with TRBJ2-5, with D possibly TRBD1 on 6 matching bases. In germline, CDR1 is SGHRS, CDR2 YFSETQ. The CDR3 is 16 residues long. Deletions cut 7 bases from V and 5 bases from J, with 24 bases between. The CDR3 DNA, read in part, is TGCGCCAGCTCTCGACAGGCAGGGCTGCGGGTGGAGACC. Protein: CASSRQAGLRVET. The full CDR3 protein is CASSRQAGLRVETQYF.

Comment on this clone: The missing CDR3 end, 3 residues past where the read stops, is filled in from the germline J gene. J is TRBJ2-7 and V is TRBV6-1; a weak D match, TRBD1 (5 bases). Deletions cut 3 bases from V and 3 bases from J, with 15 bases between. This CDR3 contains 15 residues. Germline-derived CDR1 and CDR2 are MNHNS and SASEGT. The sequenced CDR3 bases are TGTGCCAGCAGTGAGGGGCAGCCTGCCGACTACGAG. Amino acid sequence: CASSEGQPADYE. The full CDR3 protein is CASSEGQPADYEQYF.

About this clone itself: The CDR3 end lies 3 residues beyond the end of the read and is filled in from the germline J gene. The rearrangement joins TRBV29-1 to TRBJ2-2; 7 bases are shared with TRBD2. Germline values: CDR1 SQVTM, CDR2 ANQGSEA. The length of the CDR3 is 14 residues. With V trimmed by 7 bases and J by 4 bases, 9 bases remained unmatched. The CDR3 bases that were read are TGCAGCGCTGTAGCGGGCGGGACCACCGGGGAG. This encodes CSAVAGGTTGE. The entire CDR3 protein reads CSAVAGGTTGELFF.

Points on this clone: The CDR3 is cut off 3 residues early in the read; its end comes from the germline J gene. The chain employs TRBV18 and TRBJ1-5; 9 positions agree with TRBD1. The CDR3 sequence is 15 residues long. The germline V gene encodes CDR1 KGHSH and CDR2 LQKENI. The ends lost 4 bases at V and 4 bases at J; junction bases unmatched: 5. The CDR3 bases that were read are TGTGCCAGCTCACTAGGGACAGGGCGAAATCAGCCC. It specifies CASSLGTGRNQP. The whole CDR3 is CASSLGTGRNQPQHF.

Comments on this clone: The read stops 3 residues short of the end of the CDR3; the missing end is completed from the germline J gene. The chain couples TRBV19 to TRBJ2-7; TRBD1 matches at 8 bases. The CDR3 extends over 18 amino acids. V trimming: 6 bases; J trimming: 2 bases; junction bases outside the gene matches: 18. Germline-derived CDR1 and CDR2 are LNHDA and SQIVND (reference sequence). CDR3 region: CASSTTGGPGRGPYEQYF. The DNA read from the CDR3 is TGTGCCAGTAGCACAACAGGGGGACCCGGGCGGGGACCCTACGAG.

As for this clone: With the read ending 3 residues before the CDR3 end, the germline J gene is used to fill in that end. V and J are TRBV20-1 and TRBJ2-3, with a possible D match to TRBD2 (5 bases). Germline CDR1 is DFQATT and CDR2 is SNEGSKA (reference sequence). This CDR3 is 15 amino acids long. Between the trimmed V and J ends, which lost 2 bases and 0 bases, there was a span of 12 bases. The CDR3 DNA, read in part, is TGCAGTGCTAGACCTAGCAGCCCTAGCACAGATACG. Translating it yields CSARPSSPSTDT. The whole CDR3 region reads CSARPSSPSTDTQYF.

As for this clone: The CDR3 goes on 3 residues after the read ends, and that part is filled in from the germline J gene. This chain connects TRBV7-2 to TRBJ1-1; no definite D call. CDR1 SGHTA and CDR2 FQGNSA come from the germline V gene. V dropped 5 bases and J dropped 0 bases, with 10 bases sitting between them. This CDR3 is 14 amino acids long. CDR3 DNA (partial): TGTGCCAGCAGCCCAGGCCCCTTGAACACTGAA. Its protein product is CASSPGPLNTE. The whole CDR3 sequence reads CASSPGPLNTEAFF.

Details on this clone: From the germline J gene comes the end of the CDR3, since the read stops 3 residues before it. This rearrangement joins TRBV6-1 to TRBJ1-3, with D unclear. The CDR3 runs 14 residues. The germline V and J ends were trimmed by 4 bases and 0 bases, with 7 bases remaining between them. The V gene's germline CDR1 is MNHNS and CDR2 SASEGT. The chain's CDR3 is CASSVLSSGNTIYF. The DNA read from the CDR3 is TGTGCCAGCAGTGTCCTGTCCTCTGGAAACACC.

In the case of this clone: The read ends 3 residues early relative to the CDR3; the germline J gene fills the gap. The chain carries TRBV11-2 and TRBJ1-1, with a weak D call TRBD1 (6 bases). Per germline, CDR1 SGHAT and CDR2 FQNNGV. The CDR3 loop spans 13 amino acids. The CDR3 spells CASSLSGGQEAFF. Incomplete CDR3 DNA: TGTGCCAGCAGCTTATCCGGGGGGCAAGAA. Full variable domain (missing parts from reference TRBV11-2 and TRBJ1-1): EAGVAQSPRYKIIEKRQSVAFWCNPISGHATLYWYQQILGQGPKLLIQFQNNGVVDDSQLPKDRFSAERLKGVDSTLKIQPAKLEDSAVYLCASSLSGGQEAFFGQGTRLTVV.

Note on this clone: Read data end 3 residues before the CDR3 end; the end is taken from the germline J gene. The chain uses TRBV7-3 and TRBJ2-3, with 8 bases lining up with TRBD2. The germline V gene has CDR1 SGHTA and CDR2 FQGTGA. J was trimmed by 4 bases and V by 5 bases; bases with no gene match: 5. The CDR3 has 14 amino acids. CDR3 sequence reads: CASSPGLASDTQYF. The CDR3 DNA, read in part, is TGTGCCAGCAGCCCCGGACTAGCTTCAGATACG. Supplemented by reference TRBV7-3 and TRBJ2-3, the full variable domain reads GAGVSQTPSNKVTEKGKYVELRCDPISGHTALYWYRQSLGQGPEFLIYFQGTGAADDSGLPNDRFFAVRPEGSVSTLKIQRTERGDSAVYLCASSPGLASDTQYFGPGTRLTVL.

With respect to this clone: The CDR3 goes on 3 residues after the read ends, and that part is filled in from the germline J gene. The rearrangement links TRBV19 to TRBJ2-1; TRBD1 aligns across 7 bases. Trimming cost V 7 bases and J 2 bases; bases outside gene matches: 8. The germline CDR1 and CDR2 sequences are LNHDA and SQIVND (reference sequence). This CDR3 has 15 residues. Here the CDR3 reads CASTDRVGPYNEQFF. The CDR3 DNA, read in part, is TGTGCCAGTACCGACAGGGTCGGCCCCTACAATGAG.

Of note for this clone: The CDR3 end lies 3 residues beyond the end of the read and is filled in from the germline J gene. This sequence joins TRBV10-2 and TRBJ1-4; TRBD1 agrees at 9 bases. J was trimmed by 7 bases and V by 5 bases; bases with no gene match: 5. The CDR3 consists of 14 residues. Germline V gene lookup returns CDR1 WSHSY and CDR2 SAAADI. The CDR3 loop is CASSPTGGGEKLFF. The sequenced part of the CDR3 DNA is TGCGCCAGCAGTCCGACAGGGGGTGGTGAAAAA.

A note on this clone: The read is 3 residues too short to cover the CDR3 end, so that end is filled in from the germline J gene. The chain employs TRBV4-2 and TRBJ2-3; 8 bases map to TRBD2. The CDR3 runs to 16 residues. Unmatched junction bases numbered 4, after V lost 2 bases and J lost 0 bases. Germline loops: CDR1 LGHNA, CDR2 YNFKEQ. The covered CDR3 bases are TGTGCCAGCAGCCAACAACTAGCGGAGAGCACAGATACG. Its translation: CASSQQLAESTDT. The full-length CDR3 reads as CASSQQLAESTDTQYF.

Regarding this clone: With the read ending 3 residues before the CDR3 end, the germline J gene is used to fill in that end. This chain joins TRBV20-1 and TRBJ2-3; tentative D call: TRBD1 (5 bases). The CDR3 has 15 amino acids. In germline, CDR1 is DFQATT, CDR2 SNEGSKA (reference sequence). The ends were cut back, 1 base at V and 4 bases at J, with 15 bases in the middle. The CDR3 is CSARGGQGLADTQYF. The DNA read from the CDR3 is TGCAGTGCTAGAGGGGGCCAGGGTCTCGCAGATACG.

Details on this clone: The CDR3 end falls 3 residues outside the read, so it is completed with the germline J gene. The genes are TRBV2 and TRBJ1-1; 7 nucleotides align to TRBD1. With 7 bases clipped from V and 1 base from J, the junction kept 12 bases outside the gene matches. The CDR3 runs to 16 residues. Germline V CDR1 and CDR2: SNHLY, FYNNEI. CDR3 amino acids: CASTKQGGRTNTEAFF. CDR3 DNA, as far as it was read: TGTGCCAGCACCAAGCAGGGGGGTCGGACGAACACTGAA.

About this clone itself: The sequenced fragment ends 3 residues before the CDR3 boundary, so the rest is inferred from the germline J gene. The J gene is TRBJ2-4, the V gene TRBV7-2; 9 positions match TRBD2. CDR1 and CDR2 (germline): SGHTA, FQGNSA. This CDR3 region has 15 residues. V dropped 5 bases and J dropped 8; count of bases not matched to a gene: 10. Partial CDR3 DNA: TGTGCCAGCAGCATGAGAGGCGGGAGGGCTGACATT. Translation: CASSMRGGRADI. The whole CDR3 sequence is CASSMRGGRADIQYF.